The table lists the clone carrying this T cell receptor (beta chain) with a few counts. No antigen is known for it. The study ran its PCR with 60 Vbeta and 13 Jbeta primers. Measured with immunoSEQ multiplex PCR; TCRdb has only the in-frame clones, and not every one. Of roughly 120,000 clones in the sample, roughly 63% were seen once. The data were taken from a study of cytomegalovirus exposure and HLA in healthy donors. General study points: Later work found that TCR association rates differed between HLA loci; DRB1 had the most and HLA-C the fewest. Later analysis suggested links between common viral pathogens and several top significant clusters. A cluster of highly shared sequence variants was likely a sequencing artifact.

Trimming took 1 base from V and 6 from J; bases not matched to a gene: 5. This CDR3 contains 15 residues. Germline CDR1 reads MGHRA; CDR2 reads YSYEKL. The specimen sequenced was PBMCs. The TCR was taken from a man aged 25-40 years in good health and CMV-seropositive. The chain carries TRBV4-1 and TRBJ1-5; 8 nucleotides align to TRBD1. The CDR3 spells CASSQGAGGGQPQHF. In DNA, the CDR3 is TGCGCCAGCAGCCAAGGGGCAGGGGGCGGTCAGCCCCAGCATTTT.